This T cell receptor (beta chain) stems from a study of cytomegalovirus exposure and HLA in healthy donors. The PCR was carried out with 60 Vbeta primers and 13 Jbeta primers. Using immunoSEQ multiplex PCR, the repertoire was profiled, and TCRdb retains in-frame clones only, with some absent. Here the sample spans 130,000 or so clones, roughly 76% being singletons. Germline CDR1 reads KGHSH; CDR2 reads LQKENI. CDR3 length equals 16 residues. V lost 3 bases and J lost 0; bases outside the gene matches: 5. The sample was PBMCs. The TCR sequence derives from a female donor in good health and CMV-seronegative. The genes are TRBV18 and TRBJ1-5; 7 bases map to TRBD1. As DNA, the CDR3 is TGTGCCAGCTCACCTCCGGGACAGCATAGCAATCAGCCCCAGCATTTT. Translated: CASSPPGQHSNQPQHF.